The rows below give T cell receptor beta chains drawn from one sample of a study of T cells in localized non-small cell lung cancer. Repertoires were generated with immunoSEQ multiplex PCR, while TCRdb's copy carries only in-frame clones and drops some. The sample shows 15,000 to 17,000 clones, over 75% of them seen only once. Sequences were derived from peripheral blood mononuclear cells, sampled before any cancer treatment. The receptor source for this set is a male donor at least 60 years old with stage II lung adenocarcinoma. Each CDR3 is given with its conserved first and last residue. The order of the fields is V gene, clone size, D gene, J gene, CDR3 DNA, CDR3 protein. The D gene is left open where the match is weak. A row's size may be missing; if present it is once, few, many or a size class.

>TRBV5-6|.|.|TRBJ1-4
TGTGCCAGCAGCTTGGCCGGCAGGGGTGAAACCCTAAATGAAAAACTGTTTTTT
CASSLAGRGETLNEKLFF
>TRBV6-5|.|.|TRBJ1-2
TGTGCCAGCAGTTATCACACCGACTATGGCTACACCTTC
CASSYHTDYGYTF
>TRBV19|.|.|TRBJ2-1
TGTGCCAGTAGTATTACAGGAAATGAGCAGTTCTTC
CASSITGNEQFF
>TRBV7-9|.|TRBD2|TRBJ2-3
TGTGCCAGCAGCTTACCAGAGTTTGGGCTAGCGGGAGAGTATTTT
CASSLPEFGLAGEYF
>TRBV5-4|.|.|TRBJ1-4
TGTGCCAGCAGCTTGGGGGACCCCGGTGAAAAACTGTTTTTT
CASSLGDPGEKLFF
>TRBV4-3|.|.|TRBJ1-1
TGCGCCAGCAGCCAACAGGGTACGACTGAAGCTTTCTTT
CASSQQGTTEAFF
>TRBV28|.|.|TRBJ1-1
TGTGCCAGCAGGACCTCGATGCGGGGGCACACTGAAGCTTTCTTT
CASRTSMRGHTEAFF
>TRBV28|.|.|TRBJ1-4
TGTGCCAGCCAGGGAGGGTATGAAAAACTGTTTTTT
CASQGGYEKLFF
>TRBV27|.|.|TRBJ2-2
TGTGCCAGCAGTTTAACCAAGGGGGGCGGGGAGCTGTTTTTT
CASSLTKGGGELFF
>TRBV6-1|.|TRBD1|TRBJ1-3
TGTGCCAGCACCCAAAGACGGGGACAGTCAAACACCATATATTTT
CASTQRRGQSNTIYF
>TRBV7-9|.|.|TRBJ2-2
TGTGCCAGCAGCTTAGAAGGGTGGGGCCTCACCGGGGAGCTGTTTTTT
CASSLEGWGLTGELFF
>TRBV6-6|.|.|TRBJ1-3
TGTGCCAGCAGTTATCAGGCAGCGGGAAACACCATATATTTT
CASSYQAAGNTIYF
>TRBV6-6|.|.|TRBJ2-5
TGTGCCAGCAGTTACTCGGGGCGGACGGAGACCCAGTACTTC
CASSYSGRTETQYF
>TRBV4-1|once|.|TRBJ1-4
TGCGCCAGCAGCCAAGCCGGGACCCCTGGGGAAAAACTGTTTTTT
CASSQAGTPGEKLFF
>TRBV6-5|.|TRBD2|TRBJ2-7
TGTGCCAGCATCCCTAGCGGGGGCTACGAGCAGTACTTC
CASIPSGGYEQYF
>TRBV6-1|.|TRBD1|TRBJ1-5
TGTGCCAGCAAGGAGGGGGCTATTAGCAATCAGCCCCAGCATTTT
CASKEGAISNQPQHF
>TRBV2|.|TRBD1|TRBJ2-2
TGTGCCATCGGGGTAGGGGGCTCAGCCGTCACCGGGGAGCTGTTTTTT
CAIGVGGSAVTGELFF
>TRBV6-1|.|.|TRBJ1-5
TGTGCCGCAACACTACACGCCCAGGGCAATCAGCCCCAGCATTTT
CAATLHAQGNQPQHF
>TRBV7-2|.|.|TRBJ1-3
TGTGCCAGCAGCCTTCCGCCTGGAAACACCATATATTTT
CASSLPPGNTIYF
>TRBV15|.|.|TRBJ1-4
TGTGCCACCAGCCGGAGGGGAAACGAAAAACTGTTTTTT
CATSRRGNEKLFF
>TRBV29-1|.|TRBD2|TRBJ2-5
TGCAGCGTTGGCGGGGGACTCATTGGAGAGACCCAGTACTTC
CSVGGGLIGETQYF
>TRBV2|.|.|TRBJ2-7
TGTGCCAGCCAAACACAGGGAGGTTCCTACGAGCAGTACTTC
CASQTQGGSYEQYF
>TRBV5-6|.|.|TRBJ2-5
TGTGCCAGCAGCTTGGTCCGGGGATCTTTTGAAGAGACCCAGTACTTC
CASSLVRGSFEETQYF
>TRBV6-6|.|TRBD1|TRBJ1-2
TGTGCCAGCATGTCAGGAGGGGGCTCTACGACGAGCTACACCTTC
CASMSGGGSTTSYTF
>TRBV19|.|.|TRBJ1-2
TGTGCCAGTAGTTGGGGGGACTATGGCTACACCTTC
CASSWGDYGYTF
>TRBV7-8|.|.|TRBJ2-5
TGTGCCAGCAGCTCGCCCATACTGAAGACCCAGTACTTC
CASSSPILKTQYF
>TRBV5-4|once|.|TRBJ2-1
TGTGCCAGCAGCTTTGGGGGGGCTAGGGTGGAGCAGTTCTTC
CASSFGGARVEQFF
>TRBV11-2|.|.|TRBJ2-7
TGTGCCAGCAGCTCCAGACAGCACGGTACCTACGAGCAGTACTTC
CASSSRQHGTYEQYF
>TRBV19|.|.|TRBJ2-6
TGTGCCAGTAGACCCGTCCCGGACTCTGGGGCCAACGTCCTGACTTTC
CASRPVPDSGANVLTF
>TRBV5-8|once|TRBD1|TRBJ1-5
TGTGCCAGCAGGCCTCCGGGACAGGGACGCGGTCAGCCCCAGCATTTT
CASRPPGQGRGQPQHF
>TRBV5-5|.|TRBD2|TRBJ2-3
TGTGCCAGCAGCTTGGATGCAGCGGGAGGGCCGGGGGATACGCAGTATTTT
CASSLDAAGGPGDTQYF
>TRBV30|few|.|TRBJ1-3
TGTGCCTGGAGTGGGGGGGATGGAAACACCATATATTTT
CAWSGGDGNTIYF
>TRBV19|.|.|TRBJ1-4
TGTGCCAGTAGCTACGGACAGCGTAATGAAAAACTGTTTTTT
CASSYGQRNEKLFF
>TRBV6-6|.|.|TRBJ1-2
TGTGCCAGCAGTTACGGAGGGGATTACGGCTATGGCTACACCTTC
CASSYGGDYGYGYTF
>TRBV11-2|few|.|TRBJ2-7
TGTGCCAGCAGCCTGTCCCCGGGTAAGAGCTACGAGCAGTACTTC
CASSLSPGKSYEQYF
>TRBV4-3|.|TRBD2|TRBJ2-7
TGCGCCAGCAGCCAGACTAGCGGGAGAGGTGAGCAGTACTTC
CASSQTSGRGEQYF
>TRBV29-1|.|TRBD1|TRBJ2-7
TGCAGCGTTGGGAGACAGGGCGGAGAGCAGTACTTC
CSVGRQGGEQYF
>TRBV14|.|TRBD1|TRBJ1-1
TGTGCCAGCAGCCTGGGACAGCGGGTGCCTGAAGCTTTCTTT
CASSLGQRVPEAFF
>TRBV5-6|.|TRBD2|TRBJ2-5
TGTGCCAGCAGCTTGACTAGCGGAGGGCGGGAGACCCAGTACTTC
CASSLTSGGRETQYF
>TRBV4-1|.|.|TRBJ1-4
TGCGCCAGCAGCCTGGGACCGATTAATGAAAAACTGTTTTTT
CASSLGPINEKLFF
>TRBV20-1|.|.|TRBJ2-7
TGCAGTGCTAGTGAGGGCCACGAGCAGTACTTC
CSASEGHEQYF
>TRBV19|once|TRBD2|TRBJ2-1
TGTGCCAGTAGTATAATTCCTAGCGGGAGGAAGAATGAGCAGTTCTTC
CASSIIPSGRKNEQFF
>TRBV5-1|.|.|TRBJ2-5
TGCGCCAGCAGCTTGGATCCAGGGGGGAAGACCCAGTACTTC
CASSLDPGGKTQYF
>TRBV9|.|.|TRBJ1-3
TGTGCCAGCAGCGTAGTGGCAGAGGGAAACACCATATATTTT
CASSVVAEGNTIYF
>TRBV29-1|.|.|TRBJ2-5
TGCAGCGTACAGGAATCGGTGAAAGAGACCCAGTACTTC
CSVQESVKETQYF
>TRBV6-5|.|TRBD1|TRBJ2-2
TGTGCCAGCAGTTCCGGGACAGGGAACACCGGGGAGCTGTTTTTT
CASSSGTGNTGELFF
>TRBV28|.|TRBD1|TRBJ1-2
TGTGCCAGCAGTGACCCCGGGACAGCTAACTATGGCTACACCTTC
CASSDPGTANYGYTF